A single T cell receptor (beta chain) is shown here with its context. The antigen is unknown. The study made its TRB cDNA libraries by 5' RACE, adding UMI labels. From its re-call of the 5' RACE reads, TCRdb lists each CDR3 protein once, without DNA. The sample totals under 25,000 distinct CDR3 sequences. The data were taken from a study of CXCR3-negative and CXCR3-positive naive CD8 T cells. Notes on the study in general: After cryopreservation, CXCR3 expression dropped partially; most assays used fresh PBMCs. Naive subsets were similarly diverse, while memory CD8+ repertoires were much less diverse.

This CDR3 contains 15 residues. Germline CDR1 reads MNHEY; CDR2 reads SVGAGI. This TCR derives from a human donor in good health. Some clones in this sample may be carry-over from other donors' samples. Specimen: memory CD8+ T cells from blood. The rearrangement joins TRBV6-5 to TRBJ2-7. CDR3 in amino acids: CASSYSRLGAYEQYF.